Described below is a single T cell receptor beta chain sequence and its context. The clone's antigen remains unknown. Base qualities are missing; no much larger clone stands one base away. The source of the sample is a study of blood T cells in healthy people across ages (dated by TCRdb to between 2014 and 2017). About the study as a whole: Template switching captured roughly one uniquely barcoded TCR beta cDNA molecule per two T cells in model experiments. To avoid experimental bias, donors of different ages were distributed randomly across sequencing lanes. Two additional independent replicas of 1 million unique cDNA reads from the same blood draw were analyzed for two donors (one aged 18 to 30 and one aged 80 or older). Donors were grouped into four age groups: young (average roughly 17 years), middle-aged (39), aged (around 56) and long-lived (approximately 82). To track age-related changes in TCR beta repertoire diversity, the study relied on deep sequencing normalized with unique cDNA molecular identifiers.

Deletion took 1 base off V and 1 base off J, with a span of 13 bases between the germline ends. The germline V gene specifies SGHTA as CDR1 and FQGNSA as CDR2. The CDR3 runs 17 amino acids, cysteine and phenylalanine included. Only the CDR3 DNA is retained, 51 bases long and in frame from the first base. What the work shows at the level of the full study, not this receptor alone: There was a strong correlation between observed TCR beta diversity and the percentage of naive T cells measured by flow cytometry. Donor CMV infection status was unknown, potentially confounding age-related changes in expanded clonotypes. Total diversity estimates from one million sequenced T cells were considered lower bounds and underestimates. Since profiling was done on bulk unsorted PBMCs, naive and antigen-experienced compartments could not be conclusively compared. Compared with the aged group, more naive CD4+ T cells, fewer expanded clones and increased TCR diversity were shown by the long-lived group, suggesting age selection. As age increased, observed TCR beta diversity per million T cells dropped in a roughly linear way, and a significant reduction was already evident by age roughly 36.

Libraries were built with 5' RACE. Reads for this sample came from an Illumina HiSeq 2500. The second PCR ran for roughly 6 to 11 cycles and used a J-beta primer mix along with a sample-barcoded 5' primer. Each TCR beta cDNA molecule received a unique molecular identifier from a template-switch 5' adaptor carrying 12 random nucleotides. Each sample yielded at least 2.5 million CDR3-containing paired-end reads. All of the RNA was converted into first-strand cDNA using the Mint cDNA synthesis kit, with a TRBC-specific oligonucleotide serving as the primer. Following uracil-DNA glycosylase treatment, all cDNA underwent a first 18-cycle PCR with the universal primers M1SS and BC2_uni_R. Concerning the study's data processing: Normalization of each sample was performed by random selection of 1 million high-quality reads, each carrying a distinct molecular identifier. Reads with shared molecular identifiers were discarded instead of being binned into consensus sequences. MiTCR, set to a Q25 quality threshold and the strictest error-elimination algorithm, was used for CDR3 identification, clonotype clustering and error correction. A nonparametric unseen species model with Euler transformation was used to estimate a lower bound on total TCR beta diversity. Through fastp at Q25 and MiXCR, TCRdb rebuilt clones from the public reads, retaining in-frame beta chains. For every CDR3 protein sequence, its rows merge into one entry that carries the most common genes and DNA. The V and J calls were determined by TCRdb, not by the authors. The sample records about 1.6 million distinct CDR3 sequences, approximately 32% of which are singletons. Of the sample, roughly 10% is held by the ten largest clones.

Donors were a few dozen systemically healthy Caucasian individuals from Russia aged roughly 6 to 100 years. Around 9.9 milliliters of peripheral blood were collected from each donor into EDTA-treated Vacutainer tubes. PBMCs were isolated by Ficoll-Paque density-gradient centrifugation, with at least 6 million obtained per sample. Trizol reagent was used to extract total RNA from PBMCs, with at least 5.5 micrograms per sample. For every donor, flow cytometry on a PBMC aliquot measured the percentage of naive CD45RAhigh/CD27high T cells. The receptor's source is a woman between 25 and 40 years old in good health. The specimen was blood. Rearrangement joined TRBV7-2 to TRBJ2-2, and possibly TRBD2, on 6 matching bases. DNA sequence: TGTGCCAGCAGCTTAGGTAGAGGCGGGGAGAACACCGGGGAGCTGTTTTTT. Its protein reads: CASSLGRGGENTGELFF.